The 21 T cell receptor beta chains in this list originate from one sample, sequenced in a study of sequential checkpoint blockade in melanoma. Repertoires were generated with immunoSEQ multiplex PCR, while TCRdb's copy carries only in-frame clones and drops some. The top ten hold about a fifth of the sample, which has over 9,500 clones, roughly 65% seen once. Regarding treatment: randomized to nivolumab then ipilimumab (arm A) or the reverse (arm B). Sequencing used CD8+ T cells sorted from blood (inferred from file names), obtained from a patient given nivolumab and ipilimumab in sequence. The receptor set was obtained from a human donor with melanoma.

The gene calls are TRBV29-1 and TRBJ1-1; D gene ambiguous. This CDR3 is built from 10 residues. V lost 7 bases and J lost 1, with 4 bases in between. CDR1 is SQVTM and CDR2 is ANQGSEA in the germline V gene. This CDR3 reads CSAKNTEAFF. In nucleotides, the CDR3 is TGCAGCGCCAAGAACACTGAAGCTTTCTTT. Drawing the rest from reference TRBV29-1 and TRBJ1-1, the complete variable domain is SAVISQKPSRDICQRGTSLTIQCQVDSQVTMMFWYRQQPGQSLTLIATANQGSEATYESGFVIDKFPISRPNLTFSTLTVSNMSPEDSSIYLCSAKNTEAFFGQGTRLTVV.

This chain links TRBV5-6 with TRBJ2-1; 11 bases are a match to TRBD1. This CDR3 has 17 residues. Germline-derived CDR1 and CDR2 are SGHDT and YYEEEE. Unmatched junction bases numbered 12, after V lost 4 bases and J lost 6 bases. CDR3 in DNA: TGTGCCAGCAGCCCAGGCGGACAGGGGGCGCTTCTCAATGAGCAGTTCTTC. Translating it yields CASSPGGQGALLNEQFF. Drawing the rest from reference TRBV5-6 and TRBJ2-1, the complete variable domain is DAGVTQSPTHLIKTRGQQVTLRCSPKSGHDTVSWYQQALGQGPQFIFQYYEEEERQRGNFPDRFSGHQFPNYSSELNVNALLLGDSALYLCASSPGGQGALLNEQFFGPGTRLTVL.

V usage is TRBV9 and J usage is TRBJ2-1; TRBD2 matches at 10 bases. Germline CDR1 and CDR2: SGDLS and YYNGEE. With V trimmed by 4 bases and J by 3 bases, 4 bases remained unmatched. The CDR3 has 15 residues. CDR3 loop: CASSRLAGNYNEQFF. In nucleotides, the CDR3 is TGTGCCAGCAGCCGACTAGCGGGTAACTACAATGAGCAGTTCTTC. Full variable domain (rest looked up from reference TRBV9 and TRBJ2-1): DSGVTQTPKHLITATGQRVTLRCSPRSGDLSVYWYQQSLDQGLQFLIQYYNGEERAKGNILERFSAQQFPDLHSELNLSSLELGDSALYFCASSRLAGNYNEQFFGPGTRLTVL.

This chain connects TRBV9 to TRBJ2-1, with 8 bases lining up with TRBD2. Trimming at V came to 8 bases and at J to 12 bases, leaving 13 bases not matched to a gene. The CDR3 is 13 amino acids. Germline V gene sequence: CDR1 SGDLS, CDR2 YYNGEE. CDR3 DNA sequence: TGTGCCAGTAACCGAGGGGCGGGAGGAACGCAGTTCTTC. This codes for CASNRGAGGTQFF.

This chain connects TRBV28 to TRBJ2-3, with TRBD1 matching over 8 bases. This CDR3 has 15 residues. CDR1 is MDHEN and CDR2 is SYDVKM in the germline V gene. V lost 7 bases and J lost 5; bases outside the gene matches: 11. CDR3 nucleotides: TGTGCCAGCACCCCTTTTCACAGGGGGAAAGATACGCAGTATTTT. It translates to CASTPFHRGKDTQYF.

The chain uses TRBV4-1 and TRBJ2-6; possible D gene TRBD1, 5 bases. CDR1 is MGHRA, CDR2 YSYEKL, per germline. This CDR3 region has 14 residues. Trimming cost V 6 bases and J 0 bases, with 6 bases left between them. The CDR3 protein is CASRGHSGANVLTF. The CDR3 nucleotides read TGCGCCAGCAGAGGACACTCTGGGGCCAACGTCCTGACTTTC.

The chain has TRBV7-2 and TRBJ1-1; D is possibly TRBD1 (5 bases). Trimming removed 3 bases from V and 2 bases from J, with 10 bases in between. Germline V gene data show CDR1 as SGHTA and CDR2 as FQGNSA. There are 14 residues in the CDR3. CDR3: CASSFGTPNTEAFF. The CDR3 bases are TGTGCCAGCAGCTTCGGGACTCCAAACACTGAAGCTTTCTTT.

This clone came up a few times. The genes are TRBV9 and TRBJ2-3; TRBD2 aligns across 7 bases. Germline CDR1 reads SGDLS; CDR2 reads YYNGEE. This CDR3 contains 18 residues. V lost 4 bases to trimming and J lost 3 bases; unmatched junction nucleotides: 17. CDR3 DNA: TGTGCCAGCAGCCCCACCGTGTCGGGGCGGGAGCCGACAGATACGCAGTATTTT. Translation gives CASSPTVSGREPTDTQYF.

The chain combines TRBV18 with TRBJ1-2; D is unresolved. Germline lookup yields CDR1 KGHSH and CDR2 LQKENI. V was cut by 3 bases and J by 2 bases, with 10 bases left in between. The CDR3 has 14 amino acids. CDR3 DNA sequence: TGTGCCAGCTCACCGGGTAACAGCAACTATGGCTACACCTTC. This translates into CASSPGNSNYGYTF.

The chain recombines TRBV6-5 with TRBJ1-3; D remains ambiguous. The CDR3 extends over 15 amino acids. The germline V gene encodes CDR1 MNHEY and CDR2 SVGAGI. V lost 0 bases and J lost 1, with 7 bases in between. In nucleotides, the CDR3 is TGTGCCAGCAGTTACTCGAGAGGATCTGGAAACACCATATATTTT. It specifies CASSYSRGSGNTIYF.

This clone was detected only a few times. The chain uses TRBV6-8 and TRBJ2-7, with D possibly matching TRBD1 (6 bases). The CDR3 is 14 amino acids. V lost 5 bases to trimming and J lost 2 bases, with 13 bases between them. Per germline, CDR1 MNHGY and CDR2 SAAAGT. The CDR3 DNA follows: TGTGCCAGCAGTGTTCAGGGGAACACCTACGAGCAGTACTTC. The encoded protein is CASSVQGNTYEQYF.

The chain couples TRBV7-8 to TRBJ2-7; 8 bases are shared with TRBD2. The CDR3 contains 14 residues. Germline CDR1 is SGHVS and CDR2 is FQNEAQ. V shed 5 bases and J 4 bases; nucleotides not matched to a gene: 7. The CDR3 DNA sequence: TGTGCCAGCAGCACTTTTGGCGGGGGGTACGAGCAGTACTTC. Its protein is CASSTFGGGYEQYF.

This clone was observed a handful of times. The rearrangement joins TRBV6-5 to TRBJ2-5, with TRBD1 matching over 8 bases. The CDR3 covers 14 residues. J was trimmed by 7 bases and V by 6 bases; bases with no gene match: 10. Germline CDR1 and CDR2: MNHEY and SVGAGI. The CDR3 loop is CASSYGQGLGTQYF. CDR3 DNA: TGTGCCAGCAGCTATGGACAGGGACTCGGGACCCAGTACTTC.

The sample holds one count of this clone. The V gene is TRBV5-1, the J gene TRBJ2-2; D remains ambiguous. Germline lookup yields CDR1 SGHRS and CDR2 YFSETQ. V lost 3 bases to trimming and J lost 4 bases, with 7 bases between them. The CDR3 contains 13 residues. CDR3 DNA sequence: TGCGCCAGCAGCTGGTCGGTCACCGGGGAGCTGTTTTTT. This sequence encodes CASSWSVTGELFF.

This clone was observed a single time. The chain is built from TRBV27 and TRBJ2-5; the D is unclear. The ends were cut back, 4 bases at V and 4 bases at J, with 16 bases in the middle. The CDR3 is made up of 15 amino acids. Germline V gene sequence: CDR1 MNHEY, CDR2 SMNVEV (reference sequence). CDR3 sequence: CASSSSTELIETQYF. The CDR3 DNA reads TGTGCCAGCAGTTCCTCGACTGAATTAATAGAGACCCAGTACTTC.

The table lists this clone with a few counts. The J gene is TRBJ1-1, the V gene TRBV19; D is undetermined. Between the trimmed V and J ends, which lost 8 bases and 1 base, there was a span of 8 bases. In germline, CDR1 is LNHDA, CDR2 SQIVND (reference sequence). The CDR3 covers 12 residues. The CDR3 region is CASAWPNTEAFF. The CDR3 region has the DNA TGTGCCAGTGCCTGGCCGAACACTGAAGCTTTCTTT.

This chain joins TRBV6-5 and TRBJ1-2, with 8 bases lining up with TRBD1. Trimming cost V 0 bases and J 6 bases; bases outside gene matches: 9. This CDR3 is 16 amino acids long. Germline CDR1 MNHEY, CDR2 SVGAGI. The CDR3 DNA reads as TGTGCCAGCAGTTACTCCCCGACAGGGGTAGGGAATGGCTACACCTTC. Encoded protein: CASSYSPTGVGNGYTF.

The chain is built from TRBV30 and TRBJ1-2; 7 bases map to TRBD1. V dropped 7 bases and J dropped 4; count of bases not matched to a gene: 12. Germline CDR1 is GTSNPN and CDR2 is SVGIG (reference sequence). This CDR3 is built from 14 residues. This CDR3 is CAFGGGGTAYGYTF. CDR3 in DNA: TGTGCCTTCGGGGGAGGCGGGACAGCCTATGGCTACACCTTC. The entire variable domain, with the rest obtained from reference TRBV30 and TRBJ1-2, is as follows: SQTIHQWPATLVQPVGSPLSLECTVEGTSNPNLYWYRQAAGRGLQLLFYSVGIGQISSEVPQNLSASRPQDRQFILSSKKLLLSDSGFYLCAFGGGGTAYGYTFGSGTRLTVV.

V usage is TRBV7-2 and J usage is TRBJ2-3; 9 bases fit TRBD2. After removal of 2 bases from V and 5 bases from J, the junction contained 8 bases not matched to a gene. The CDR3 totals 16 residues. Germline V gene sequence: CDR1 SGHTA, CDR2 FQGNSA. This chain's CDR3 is CASSLSWTSVLDTQYF. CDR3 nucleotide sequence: TGTGCCAGCAGCTTAAGTTGGACTAGCGTATTAGATACGCAGTATTTT. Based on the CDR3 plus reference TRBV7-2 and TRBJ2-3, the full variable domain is GAGVSQSPSNKVTEKGKDVELRCDPISGHTALYWYRQSLGQGLEFLIYFQGNSAPDKSGLPSDRFSAERTGGSVSTLTIQRTQQEDSAVYLCASSLSWTSVLDTQYFGPGTRLTVL.

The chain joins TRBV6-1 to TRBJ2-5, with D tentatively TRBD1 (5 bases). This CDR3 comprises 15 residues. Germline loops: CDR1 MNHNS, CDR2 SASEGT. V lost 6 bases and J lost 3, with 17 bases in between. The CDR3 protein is CASSVIATAKETQYF. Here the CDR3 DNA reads TGTGCCAGCAGCGTAATTGCGACAGCCAAAGAGACCCAGTACTTC.

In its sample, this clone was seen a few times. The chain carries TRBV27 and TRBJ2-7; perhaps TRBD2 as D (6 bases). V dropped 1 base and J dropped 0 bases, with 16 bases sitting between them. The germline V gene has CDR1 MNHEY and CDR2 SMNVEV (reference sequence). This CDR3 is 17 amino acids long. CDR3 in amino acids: CASSLFFLGGLSYEQYF. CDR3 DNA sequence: TGTGCCAGCAGTTTATTCTTTTTGGGAGGACTCTCCTACGAGCAGTACTTC.